A selection of T cell receptor beta chains follows, all from one sample in a study of post-analysis software for immune sequencing data. TCRdb analysed the PCR reads with MiXCR anew, one entry per CDR3 protein. Of roughly 870,000 distinct CDR3 sequences in the sample, approximately 53% are singletons; the top ten hold around 4.5%. The sample consisted of blood. The receptors here all came from a girl aged 5 to 17 with multiple sclerosis. The CDR3 runs from the conserved cysteine through the conserved F or W. The order of the fields is clone size, J gene, D gene, V gene, CDR3 DNA, CDR3 protein. The D gene is left open where the match is weak. The size entry is marked missing in some rows and otherwise reads once, few, many or a size class.

few TRBJ1-4 . TRBV27 TGTGCCAGCAGTTTATCGTCAGGGATTGAAAAACTGTTTTTT CASSLSSGIEKLFF
few TRBJ2-7 TRBD1 TRBV20-1 TGCAGTGCCACGAGGGCGGGACAGGACTCCTACGAGCAGTACTTC CSATRAGQDSYEQYF
. TRBJ2-1 TRBD2 TRBV20-1 TGCAGTGCTGTCCCCGGGGGACTAGCGGGAGCCTGGAACAATGAGCAGTTCTTC CSAVPGGLAGAWNNEQFF
. TRBJ1-2 . TRBV13 TGTGCCAGCAGCTTTAACGAGGGGTATGGCTACACCTTC CASSFNEGYGYTF
few TRBJ2-7 . TRBV10-3 TGTGCCATCAGTGAGTCAGGCAGAACCTACGAGCAGTACTTC CAISESGRTYEQYF
few TRBJ1-5 . TRBV5-5 TGTGCCAGCAGCTTGGCACAGGGCAGCAATCAGCCCCAGCATTTT CASSLAQGSNQPQHF
. TRBJ2-1 . TRBV19 TGTGCCAGTAGTATAGAGGGTAGGCGGGCAAACAATGAGCAGTTCTTC CASSIEGRRANNEQFF
. TRBJ1-2 TRBD1 TRBV29-1 TGCAGCGTGGTCAGGGGGTTTTACTACACCTTC CSVVRGFYYTF
. TRBJ2-1 . TRBV6-5 TGTGCCAGCAGTTACTCGAAAGCGTCCAGGGGGGCTTACAATGAGCAGTTCTTC CASSYSKASRGAYNEQFF
few TRBJ1-1 . TRBV5-1 TGCGCCAGCAGCTTGTCGGCAGTCTTTTCGAACACTGAAGCTTTCTTT CASSLSAVFSNTEAFF
. TRBJ1-5 TRBD1 TRBV7-9 TGTGCCAGCAGCTCCAATCGGGCGACAGGGACCAGCTCGCTCCAGCATTTT CASSSNRATGTSSLQHF
few TRBJ2-1 TRBD1 TRBV7-3 TGTGCCAGCAGCTCGACAGGGGCCATAAGAAACAATGAGCAGTTCTTC CASSSTGAIRNNEQFF